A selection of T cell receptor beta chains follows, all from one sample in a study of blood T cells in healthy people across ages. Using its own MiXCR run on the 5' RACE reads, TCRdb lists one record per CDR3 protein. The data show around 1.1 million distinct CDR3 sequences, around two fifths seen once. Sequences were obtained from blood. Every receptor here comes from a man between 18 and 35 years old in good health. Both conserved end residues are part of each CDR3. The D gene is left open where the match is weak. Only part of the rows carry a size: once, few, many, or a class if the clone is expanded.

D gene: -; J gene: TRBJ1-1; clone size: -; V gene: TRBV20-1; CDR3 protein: CSARGGQSIEAFF; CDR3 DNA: TGCAGTGCCAGGGGCGGACAGTCAATTGAAGCTTTCTTT
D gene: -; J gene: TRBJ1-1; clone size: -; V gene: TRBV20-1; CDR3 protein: CSARDQSENTEAFF; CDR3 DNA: TGCAGTGCTAGAGATCAGTCGGAGAACACTGAAGCTTTCTTT
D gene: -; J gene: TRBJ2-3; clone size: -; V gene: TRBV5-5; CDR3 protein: CASSPGVGAHTDTQYF; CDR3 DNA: TGTGCCAGCAGCCCCGGCGTGGGGGCACACACAGATACGCAGTATTTT
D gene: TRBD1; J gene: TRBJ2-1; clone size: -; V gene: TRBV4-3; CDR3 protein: CASSQDDRVTLVCLRSSYNEQFF; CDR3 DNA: TGCGCCAGCAGCCAAGACGACAGGGTTACTCTAGTATGCCTACGCAGCTCCTACAATGAGCAGTTCTTC
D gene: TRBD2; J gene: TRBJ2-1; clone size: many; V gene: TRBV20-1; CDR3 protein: CSAMSGGQGEQFF; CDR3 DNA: TGCAGTGCTATGTCGGGGGGGCAGGGTGAGCAGTTCTTC
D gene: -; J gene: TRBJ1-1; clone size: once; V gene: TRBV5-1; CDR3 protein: CASSSPSRGRSEAFF; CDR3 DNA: TGCGCCAGCAGCTCACCATCGAGGGGTAGGTCTGAAGCTTTCTTT
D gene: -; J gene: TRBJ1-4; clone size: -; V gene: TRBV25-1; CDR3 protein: CASPYEHNEKLFF; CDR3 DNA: TGTGCCAGCCCCTACGAGCATAATGAAAAACTGTTTTTT
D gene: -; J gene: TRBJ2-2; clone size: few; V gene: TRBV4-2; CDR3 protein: CASSQDFGRNTGELFF; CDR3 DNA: TGTGCCAGCAGCCAAGATTTTGGAAGGAACACCGGGGAGCTGTTTTTT
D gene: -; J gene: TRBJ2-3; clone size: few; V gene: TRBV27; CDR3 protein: CASRFRTTSSTDTQYF; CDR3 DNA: TGTGCCAGCAGATTCAGGACAACATCTAGCACAGATACGCAGTATTTT
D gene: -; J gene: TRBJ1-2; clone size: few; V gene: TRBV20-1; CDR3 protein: CSGDYGYTF; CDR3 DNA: TGCAGTGGGGACTATGGCTACACCTTC
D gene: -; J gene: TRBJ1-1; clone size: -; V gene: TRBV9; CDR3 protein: CASRSGCTEAFF; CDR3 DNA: TGTGCCAGCAGGAGCGGGTGCACTGAAGCTTTCTTT
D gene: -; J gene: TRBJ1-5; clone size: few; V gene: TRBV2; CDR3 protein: CASNGRVDQPQHF; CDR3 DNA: TGTGCCAGCAATGGCAGGGTCGATCAGCCCCAGCATTTT
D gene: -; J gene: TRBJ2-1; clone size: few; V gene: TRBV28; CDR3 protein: CASSSHGGGKGSNEQFF; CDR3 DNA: TGTGCCAGCAGTTCTCACGGTGGGGGAAAGGGTAGCAATGAGCAGTTCTTC
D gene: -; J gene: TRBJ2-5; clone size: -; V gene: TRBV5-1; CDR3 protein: CASSFKGPYQETQYF; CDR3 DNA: TGCGCCAGCAGCTTCAAAGGGCCGTACCAAGAGACCCAGTACTTC
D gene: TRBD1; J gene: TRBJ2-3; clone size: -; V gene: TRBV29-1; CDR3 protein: CSVEVPGQVYTQYF; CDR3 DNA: TGCAGCGTCGAAGTCCCGGGACAGGTTTATACGCAGTATTTT
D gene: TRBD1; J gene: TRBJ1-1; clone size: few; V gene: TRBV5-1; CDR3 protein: CASSRGTGDTEAFF; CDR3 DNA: TGCGCCAGCAGCAGGGGGACAGGGGACACTGAAGCTTTCTTT
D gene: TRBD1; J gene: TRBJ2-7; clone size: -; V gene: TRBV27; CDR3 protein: CASSLSGQGSYNEQYF; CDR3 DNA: TGTGCCAGCAGTTTATCGGGACAGGGGTCCTACAATGAGCAGTACTTC